The 2 T cell receptor beta chains reported below all come from one sample, sequenced in a study of Ad26.COV2.S vaccination and SARS-CoV-2 variants. Treatment defined: roughly 18 received Ad26.COV2.S at low or high dose, single or two shots; about 5 received placebo; per-sample allocation not given. Day 63 after the first vaccine or placebo injection was the time point for sampling. TCRdb keeps only in-frame clones here, not all; method: immunoSEQ multiplex PCR. The sample consists of hundreds of thousands of clones, around 87% of them appearing once. The material sequenced was peripheral blood, taken in a trial of Ad26.COV2.S vaccine versus placebo. These receptors originate from a person between 18 and 59 years old who received the Ad26.COV2.S COVID-19 vaccine or a placebo.

The rearrangement uses TRBV10-3 and TRBJ2-7, with 9 bases lining up with TRBD1. The CDR3 runs 17 residues. V was clipped by 4 bases and J by 3 bases; unmatched bases: 13. Germline V gives CDR1 ENHRY, CDR2 SYGVKD. The CDR3 region is CAISANRDRAFNYEQYF. Written as DNA, the CDR3 is TGTGCCATCAGTGCCAACCGGGACAGGGCTTTCAACTACGAGCAGTACTTC.

CDR3 bases: TGCGCCAGCAGCTACAGATTAGCTAACTATGGCTACACCTTC. It is translated as CASSYRLANYGYTF. The chain uses TRBV5-1 and TRBJ1-2, with D hard to call. From germline, CDR1 is SGHRS and CDR2 YFSETQ. The CDR3 runs 14 residues. Trimming stripped 3 bases from V and 0 bases from J, with 9 bases between.